The next 3 T cell receptor beta chains were all read from a single sample in a study of control samples from healthy donors and cancer patients. Clones were read by immunoSEQ multiplex PCR, and TCRdb kept only the in-frame ones, dropping some. The sample yields roughly 84,000 clones, over 75% seen once. Sequencing used blood. The source of these receptors is a man aged 45-60 years in good health.

V is TRBV27 and J is TRBJ2-2; D remains ambiguous. Trimming stripped 6 bases from V and 5 bases from J, with 10 bases between. The CDR3 extends over 13 amino acids. Germline V lookup: CDR1 MNHEY, CDR2 SMNVEV (reference sequence). CDR3 sequence (DNA): TGTGCCAGCAGATTCGGTAGGACCGGGGAGCTGTTTTTT. Translating gives CASRFGRTGELFF.

V and J are TRBV6-4 and TRBJ1-1; weak D call: TRBD1 (5 bases). This CDR3 comprises 14 residues. V lost 4 bases and J lost 5, with 14 bases in between. CDR1 is MRHNA, CDR2 SNTAGT, per germline. The chain's CDR3 is CASSAIRGDTEAFF. In DNA form, the CDR3 reads TGTGCCAGCAGTGCCATTCGGGGGGATACTGAAGCTTTCTTT.

The chain has TRBV9 and TRBJ1-1; D perhaps matches TRBD1 (6 bases). The V end lost 0 bases, the J end lost 1 base, and 10 bases lay between the germline ends. This CDR3 has 15 amino acids. CDR1 SGDLS and CDR2 YYNGEE come from the germline V gene. CDR3 bases: TGTGCCAGCAGCGTAGAGGGCAGGGGGAACACTGAAGCTTTCTTT. It codes for CASSVEGRGNTEAFF.